Listed below are T cell receptor beta chains from one sample, sequenced in a study of shared clonotypes between healthy human individuals. The table came from immunoSEQ multiplex PCR; TCRdb's copy has only in-frame clones and leaves some out. The sample contains more than 550,000 clones, 72% of which appear only once. Sequencing was carried out using memory CD4+ T cells sorted from blood. These receptors were taken from a woman aged 25-40 years in good health. The CDR3 runs from the conserved cysteine through the conserved F or W. The D gene is left open where the match is weak. Only part of the rows carry a size: once, few, many, or a class if the clone is expanded.

clone_size: once
j_call: TRBJ2-1
d_call: TRBD2
v_call: TRBV29-1
cdr3_length: 12
cdr3_aa: CSVLSGTNEQFF
cdr3_nt: TGCAGCGTCCTCAGCGGGACGAATGAGCAGTTCTTC

clone_size: -
j_call: TRBJ2-5
d_call: -
v_call: TRBV19
cdr3_length: 14
cdr3_aa: CASSISGTQETQYF
cdr3_nt: TGTGCCAGTAGTATATCAGGGACCCAAGAGACCCAGTACTTC

clone_size: -
j_call: TRBJ2-2
d_call: TRBD2
v_call: TRBV5-1
cdr3_length: 16
cdr3_aa: CASSPTSTIVAGELFF
cdr3_nt: TGCGCCAGCAGCCCGACTAGCACAATTGTGGCCGGGGAGCTGTTTTTT

clone_size: once
j_call: TRBJ2-7
d_call: TRBD2
v_call: TRBV7-6
cdr3_length: 15
cdr3_aa: CASSLNQAGVTEQYF
cdr3_nt: TGTGCCAGCAGCTTAAATCAGGCGGGAGTAACCGAGCAGTACTTC

clone_size: many
j_call: TRBJ1-5
d_call: -
v_call: TRBV27
cdr3_length: 17
cdr3_aa: CATRRSAQPKSNQPQHF
cdr3_nt: TGTGCCACCCGTCGGTCCGCCCAGCCCAAAAGCAATCAGCCCCAGCATTTT

clone_size: -
j_call: TRBJ2-1
d_call: -
v_call: TRBV7-9
cdr3_length: 15
cdr3_aa: CASSLGGSGRNEQFF
cdr3_nt: TGTGCCAGCAGCTTAGGGGGGAGCGGAAGAAATGAGCAGTTCTTC

clone_size: -
j_call: TRBJ2-1
d_call: -
v_call: TRBV9
cdr3_length: 14
cdr3_aa: CASSVAVRLGEQFF
cdr3_nt: TGTGCCAGCAGCGTAGCGGTCCGGCTTGGTGAGCAGTTCTTC

clone_size: -
j_call: TRBJ2-6
d_call: TRBD1
v_call: TRBV28
cdr3_length: 19
cdr3_aa: CASSPAGQGRGSGANVLTF
cdr3_nt: TGTGCCAGCAGTCCGGCGGGACAGGGAAGGGGCTCTGGGGCCAACGTCCTGACTTTC

clone_size: -
j_call: TRBJ1-1
d_call: TRBD1
v_call: TRBV18
cdr3_length: 14
cdr3_aa: CASSSGQDVTEAFF
cdr3_nt: TGTGCCAGCTCATCGGGACAGGATGTCACTGAAGCTTTCTTT

clone_size: -
j_call: TRBJ2-7
d_call: -
v_call: TRBV28
cdr3_length: 19
cdr3_aa: CASMALGGTLAGGLYEQYF
cdr3_nt: TGTGCCAGCATGGCGTTAGGCGGGACTTTGGCTGGTGGGCTTTACGAGCAGTACTTC

clone_size: many
j_call: TRBJ2-5
d_call: TRBD1
v_call: TRBV28
cdr3_length: 15
cdr3_aa: CASSLSGGIQETQYF
cdr3_nt: TGTGCCAGCAGTTTGTCAGGGGGAATCCAAGAGACCCAGTACTTC

clone_size: -
j_call: TRBJ2-7
d_call: TRBD2
v_call: TRBV7-8
cdr3_length: 14
cdr3_aa: CASSGGGGSYEQYF
cdr3_nt: TGTGCCAGCAGCGGTGGGGGGGGCTCCTACGAGCAGTACTTC

clone_size: few
j_call: TRBJ2-2
d_call: -
v_call: TRBV6-4
cdr3_length: 15
cdr3_aa: CASSDSEKNTGELFF
cdr3_nt: TGTGCCAGCAGTGACTCGGAAAAGAACACCGGGGAGCTGTTTTTT

clone_size: few
j_call: TRBJ2-2
d_call: -
v_call: TRBV30
cdr3_length: 13
cdr3_aa: CAWTLANTGELFF
cdr3_nt: TGTGCCTGGACGCTAGCGAACACCGGGGAGCTGTTTTTT

clone_size: few
j_call: TRBJ1-3
d_call: -
v_call: TRBV19
cdr3_length: 14
cdr3_aa: CASSPVGSGNTIYF
cdr3_nt: TGTGCCAGTAGCCCTGTGGGATCAGGAAACACCATATATTTT

clone_size: -
j_call: TRBJ1-1
d_call: -
v_call: TRBV11-2
cdr3_length: 15
cdr3_aa: CASSLQEGSTTEAFF
cdr3_nt: TGTGCCAGCAGCCTACAGGAGGGTTCGACCACTGAAGCTTTCTTT

clone_size: few
j_call: TRBJ1-5
d_call: -
v_call: TRBV28
cdr3_length: 14
cdr3_aa: CASSSYTHRWPQHF
cdr3_nt: TGTGCCAGCAGTTCATACACCCACCGGTGGCCCCAGCATTTT

clone_size: -
j_call: TRBJ2-7
d_call: TRBD2
v_call: TRBV6-4
cdr3_length: 15
cdr3_aa: CASSTSGGLVREQYF
cdr3_nt: TGTGCCAGCAGTACTAGCGGAGGGCTAGTACGGGAGCAGTACTTC

clone_size: many
j_call: TRBJ2-7
d_call: TRBD2
v_call: TRBV11-3
cdr3_length: 17
cdr3_aa: CASSLGLAGTEFYEQYF
cdr3_nt: TGTGCCAGCAGCTTGGGGTTAGCGGGAACGGAATTCTACGAGCAGTACTTC

clone_size: -
j_call: TRBJ1-3
d_call: TRBD1
v_call: TRBV28
cdr3_length: 15
cdr3_aa: CASRGTGGFGNTIYF
cdr3_nt: TGTGCCAGCAGAGGGACAGGGGGCTTTGGAAACACCATATATTTT

clone_size: -
j_call: TRBJ2-1
d_call: TRBD2
v_call: TRBV4-1
cdr3_length: 14
cdr3_aa: CASSRLAGYNEQFF
cdr3_nt: TGCGCCAGCAGCAGACTAGCGGGGTACAATGAGCAGTTCTTC

clone_size: -
j_call: TRBJ2-2
d_call: TRBD2
v_call: TRBV12-5
cdr3_length: 17
cdr3_aa: CASGLRGLAGGTGELFF
cdr3_nt: TGTGCTAGTGGTTTGCGGGGACTAGCGGGAGGCACCGGGGAGCTGTTTTTT

clone_size: -
j_call: TRBJ2-7
d_call: -
v_call: TRBV30
cdr3_length: 15
cdr3_aa: CAWSVLPASSCEQYF
cdr3_nt: TGTGCCTGGAGTGTACTTCCGGCTAGCTCCTGCGAGCAGTACTTC

clone_size: -
j_call: TRBJ2-7
d_call: TRBD1
v_call: TRBV14
cdr3_length: 15
cdr3_aa: CASSQGGTGFREQYF
cdr3_nt: TGTGCCAGCAGCCAAGGGGGGACAGGGTTTCGCGAGCAGTACTTC

clone_size: -
j_call: TRBJ1-2
d_call: -
v_call: TRBV6-6
cdr3_length: 14
cdr3_aa: CASSLATDDYRYTF
cdr3_nt: TGTGCCAGCAGTCTAGCGACAGATGATTACCGCTACACCTTC

clone_size: -
j_call: TRBJ1-5
d_call: -
v_call: TRBV2
cdr3_length: 14
cdr3_aa: CASSDKVWNQPQHF
cdr3_nt: TGTGCCAGCAGTGACAAGGTGTGGAATCAGCCCCAGCATTTT

clone_size: -
j_call: TRBJ2-7
d_call: -
v_call: TRBV13
cdr3_length: 15
cdr3_aa: CASSLSGGGPYEQYF
cdr3_nt: TGTGCCAGCAGCTTAAGTGGCGGAGGCCCCTACGAGCAGTACTTC

clone_size: -
j_call: TRBJ2-7
d_call: TRBD1
v_call: TRBV7-3
cdr3_length: 13
cdr3_aa: CASSTGQGYEQYF
cdr3_nt: TGTGCCAGCAGCACCGGACAGGGCTACGAGCAGTACTTC

clone_size: -
j_call: TRBJ1-2
d_call: -
v_call: TRBV19
cdr3_length: 16
cdr3_aa: CASSMPGTGINYGYTF
cdr3_nt: TGTGCCAGTAGTATGCCCGGGACCGGGATCAACTATGGCTACACCTTC

clone_size: -
j_call: TRBJ1-4
d_call: -
v_call: TRBV7-6
cdr3_length: 14
cdr3_aa: CASSPTGQNEKLFF
cdr3_nt: TGTGCCAGCAGCCCAACGGGCCAGAATGAAAAACTGTTTTTT

clone_size: -
j_call: TRBJ1-5
d_call: -
v_call: TRBV28
cdr3_length: 12
cdr3_aa: CASNKVDQPQHF
cdr3_nt: TGTGCCAGCAACAAGGTAGATCAGCCCCAGCATTTT

clone_size: -
j_call: TRBJ2-2
d_call: TRBD2
v_call: TRBV11-2
cdr3_length: 16
cdr3_aa: CASRSLIAGYTGELFF
cdr3_nt: TGTGCCAGCAGGTCCCTCATAGCGGGATACACCGGGGAGCTGTTTTTT

clone_size: -
j_call: TRBJ2-1
d_call: -
v_call: TRBV29-1
cdr3_length: 15
cdr3_aa: CSVEAASHANNEQFF
cdr3_nt: TGCAGCGTTGAAGCGGCTAGCCATGCGAACAATGAGCAGTTCTTC